A selection of T cell receptor beta chains follows, all from one sample in a study of cytomegalovirus exposure and HLA in healthy donors. TCRdb's copy holds only in-frame clones and misses some; the assay was immunoSEQ multiplex PCR. The profile shows fewer than 80,000 clones, roughly 69% of them singletons. The sample comprised PBMCs. Receptors were obtained from a woman aged 50 to 60 in good health and CMV-seropositive. Both conserved end residues are part of each CDR3. A D gene is named only where the DNA matches it firmly. Size is stated for part of the rows, as once, few or many counts, or as a class when the clone is expanded.

cdr3_length,v_call,clone_size,j_call,d_call,cdr3_nt,cdr3_aa
16,TRBV2,NA,TRBJ1-6,TRBD1,TGTGCCAGCAGACCAGGGACAGGCTCGATTCATTCACCCCTCCACTTT,CASRPGTGSIHSPLHF
18,TRBV7-9,NA,TRBJ2-5,TRBD2,TGTGCCAGCAGCTTAGCGGGTGACTTTCTAGCGGGGTTTGAGACCCAGTACTTC,CASSLAGDFLAGFETQYF
14,TRBV6-5,NA,TRBJ2-3,NA,TGTGCCAGCAGATTCGGGGAGGTTCCAGATACGCAGTATTTT,CASRFGEVPDTQYF
15,TRBV6-5,NA,TRBJ1-4,NA,TGTGCCAGCAGTTACTCGCGGGCGGGTAATGAAAAACTGTTTTTT,CASSYSRAGNEKLFF
17,TRBV2,few,TRBJ1-2,TRBD1,TGTGCCAGCAGCGGAAACCCCGGGACAGTATGGGAGAGGGGCTACACCTTC,CASSGNPGTVWERGYTF
14,TRBV7-8,NA,TRBJ1-6,NA,TGTGCCAGCAGCTTAGGGGGGGTCAGCTCACCCCTCCACTTT,CASSLGGVSSPLHF
15,TRBV4-1,NA,TRBJ1-5,TRBD1,TGCGCCAGCAGCCAATACACAGGGGGCAATCAGCCCCAGCATTTT,CASSQYTGGNQPQHF
17,TRBV30,few,TRBJ2-1,TRBD2,TGTGCCTGGAGTTTCCCCGCACTAGCGGGGGGGTACAATGAGCAGTTCTTC,CAWSFPALAGGYNEQFF
14,TRBV11-2,few,TRBJ1-1,TRBD1,TGTGCCAGCAGCTTCGGGGAACAGGGGACTGAAGCTTTCTTT,CASSFGEQGTEAFF
15,TRBV7-9,NA,TRBJ2-5,TRBD1,TGTGCCAGTAGCCGGACAGGGGGCGGGAAAGAGACCCAGTACTTC,CASSRTGGGKETQYF
16,TRBV18,NA,TRBJ1-2,TRBD1,TGTGCCAGCTCCCCGAGGGCCTCGGACAGGCCTGGTGGCTACACCTTC,CASSPRASDRPGGYTF
17,TRBV7-3,NA,TRBJ2-6,TRBD2,TGTGCCAGCAGCCCATGGGGGGGTACCTCTGGGGCCAACGTCCTGACTTTC,CASSPWGGTSGANVLTF
15,TRBV7-3,NA,TRBJ2-7,NA,TGTGCCAGCAGCTTAGTGGGAAGGGGGACCTACGAGCAGTACTTC,CASSLVGRGTYEQYF
15,TRBV5-4,few,TRBJ2-1,NA,TGTGCCAGCAGCTTGGGCCAGGGCCTCTACAATGAGCAGTTCTTC,CASSLGQGLYNEQFF
14,TRBV27,NA,TRBJ2-3,TRBD1,TGTGCCAGCAGTCCCGGACAGGTCACAGATACGCAGTATTTT,CASSPGQVTDTQYF
13,TRBV6-1,NA,TRBJ1-5,NA,TGTGCCAGCAGTGAACAGTCGCATCAGCCCCAGCATTTT,CASSEQSHQPQHF
13,TRBV29-1,NA,TRBJ2-1,NA,TGCAGCGTCCCAAAGGGGGCCTACAATGAGCAGTTCTTC,CSVPKGAYNEQFF
15,TRBV5-1,few,TRBJ1-5,TRBD1,TGCGCCAGCAGCTTGTCGACAGGGAGCAATCAGCCCCAGCATTTT,CASSLSTGSNQPQHF
15,TRBV19,few,TRBJ2-1,NA,TGTGCCAGTAGTATTGGACTGAGCTCCTACAATGAGCAGTTCTTC,CASSIGLSSYNEQFF
14,TRBV6-5,NA,TRBJ1-1,TRBD1,TGTGCCAGCAGTTATCTTACAGGGGATTGGGAAGCTTTCTTT,CASSYLTGDWEAFF
12,TRBV29-1,NA,TRBJ2-2,NA,TGCAGCGTAGCACACAGGACCGGGGAGCTGTTTTTT,CSVAHRTGELFF
15,TRBV9,NA,TRBJ2-3,TRBD1,TGTGCCAGCAGCACACGGACAGGAGGCACAGATACGCAGTATTTT,CASSTRTGGTDTQYF
15,TRBV5-1,NA,TRBJ1-6,NA,TGCGCCAGCAGCTTCCAAACTGCCTATAATTCACCCCTCCACTTT,CASSFQTAYNSPLHF
12,TRBV5-1,NA,TRBJ1-2,NA,TGCGCCAGCAGGGGAGGCAGCTATGGCTACACCTTC,CASRGGSYGYTF
14,TRBV29-1,NA,TRBJ1-4,NA,TGCAGCGTTAATACAGGGCGAACTAATGAAAAACTGTTTTTT,CSVNTGRTNEKLFF
14,TRBV21-1,NA,TRBJ1-6,NA,TGTGCCAGCATTCTCCTTCGGACAGTTTCACCCCTCCACTTT,CASILLRTVSPLHF